Below are 9 T cell receptor beta chains sequenced from a single sample in a study of patients and donors after allogeneic stem cell transplantation. In TCRdb, the RT-PCR reads were re-called with MiXCR into one record per CDR3 protein. Among approximately 160,000 distinct CDR3 sequences, 24% were seen once, and the ten largest hold approximately 26%. Sequenced: blood, either unsorted or a sorted T cell fraction (not recorded which). The receptors were gathered from a human donor who was either an allogeneic HSCT recipient or a stem cell or donor lymphocyte infusion donor (not recorded which). It is not recorded whose cells these are; they may come from a transplant donor.

This clonotype was counted only a few times. The V gene is TRBV3-1, the J gene TRBJ1-1; TRBD1 agrees at 7 bases. The V gene end was trimmed by 4 bases and the J gene end by 8 bases; junction bases not matched to a gene: 10. This CDR3 spans 14 amino acids. Germline V CDR1 and CDR2: LGHDT, YNNKEL (reference sequence). CDR3 DNA sequence: TGTGCCAGCAGCCGACAGGGCCACAGTGAGGAAGCTTTCTTT. Protein product: CASSRQGHSEEAFF.

This chain joins TRBV4-2 and TRBJ1-2; tentatively, D is TRBD1 (6 bases). The CDR3 covers 20 residues. V was pared by 0 bases and J by 0 bases, with 23 bases between. The germline V gene encodes CDR1 LGHNA and CDR2 YNFKEQ. In nucleotides, the CDR3 is TGTGCCAGCAGCCAAGAAGTGAGGGAACTTCAGGGGAGAGCTAACTATGGCTACACCTTC. Translating gives CASSQEVRELQGRANYGYTF.

V gene TRBV29-1 combines with J gene TRBJ2-5; D is unresolved. Germline-derived CDR1 and CDR2 are SQVTM and ANQGSEA. Between the trimmed V and J ends, which lost 7 bases and 1 base, there was a span of 7 bases. This CDR3 comprises 11 residues. This chain's CDR3 is CSARPQETQYF. CDR3 bases: TGCAGCGCCCGACCCCAAGAGACCCAGTACTTC.

The chain employs TRBV6-1 and TRBJ1-3; D possibly corresponds to TRBD1 (5 bases). The CDR3 has 20 residues. With 7 bases removed from V and 0 bases from J, the gap between germline ends came to 28 bases. Germline lookup yields CDR1 MNHNS and CDR2 SASEGT. CDR3 bases: TGTGCCAGCAACCCAAGGTCAGGCAGGGCCATCGATAGCTCTGGAAACACCATATATTTT. Protein product: CASNPRSGRAIDSSGNTIYF.

V gene TRBV4-1 combines with J gene TRBJ2-3; the D call may be TRBD1 or TRBD2 (5 bases each). Per the germline V gene, CDR1 is MGHRA and CDR2 is YSYEKL. The CDR3 covers 15 residues. Trimming shortened V by 5 bases and J by 0 bases, and 12 bases separated the two germline ends. CDR3 nucleotides: TGCGCCAGCAGCAACCTGGGACCGAGCACAGATACGCAGTATTTT. Its translation is CASSNLGPSTDTQYF.

The genes are TRBV5-1 and TRBJ2-5; D gene unclear. V shed 3 bases and J shed 4 bases, with 10 bases lying between them. This CDR3 contains 13 residues. From germline, CDR1 is SGHRS and CDR2 YFSETQ. The CDR3 protein is CASSWDFRETQYF. CDR3 DNA: TGCGCCAGCAGCTGGGATTTCCGAGAGACCCAGTACTTC.

The rearrangement uses TRBV7-4 and TRBJ1-1; maybe TRBD1 (6 bases). CDR1 is SGHVT and CDR2 is SQSDAQ in the germline V gene. The CDR3 runs to 18 residues. V was trimmed by 4 bases and J by 5 bases, leaving 26 bases between them. CDR3 nucleotides: TGTGCCAGCAGCTACCAGGGACGGCTCTTTCATAGGGGGACTGAAGCTTTCTTT. Residues: CASSYQGRLFHRGTEAFF.

V and J are TRBV20-1 and TRBJ1-4; 9 bases are shared with TRBD1. Germline CDR1 DFQATT, CDR2 SNEGSKA (reference sequence). V dropped 3 bases and J dropped 7; count of bases not matched to a gene: 6. The CDR3 sequence is 14 residues long. The CDR3 nucleotides read TGCAGTGCTAGCCCGGGACAGGGTACTGAAAAACTGTTTTTT. Translated, it gives CSASPGQGTEKLFF.

The V and J genes are TRBV9 and TRBJ1-6; D possibly corresponds to TRBD1 (5 bases). Trimming removed 0 bases at V and 4 bases at J, with 11 bases between. Germline V gene data show CDR1 as SGDLS and CDR2 as YYNGEE. The CDR3 length is 16 residues. CDR3 sequence reads: CASSVGAGPYNSPLHF. The CDR3 nucleotides are TGTGCCAGCAGCGTAGGCGCAGGGCCATATAATTCACCCCTCCACTTT. Combining the CDR3 with reference TRBV9 and TRBJ1-6 gives the whole variable domain DSGVTQTPKHLITATGQRVTLRCSPRSGDLSVYWYQQSLDQGLQFLIQYYNGEERAKGNILERFSAQQFPDLHSELNLSSLELGDSALYFCASSVGAGPYNSPLHFGNGTRLTVT.